This T cell receptor beta chain is drawn from a study of Tregs in tolerant kidney transplant recipients. Points from the study as a whole: Nucleotide sequences could not be compared across some patients' samples due to primer changes.

TCRdb keeps only in-frame clones here, not all; method: immunoSEQ multiplex PCR. Altogether about 69,000 clones are present, about 89% being singletons, with the ten largest covering about 0.36%. Points on this clone: Its antigen is not identified.

CD4+CD25+CD127- Tregs, CD4+CD25- non-Tregs, CD4 and CD8 cells were sorted. The CDR3 contains 16 residues. Germline loops: CDR1 SGDLS, CDR2 YYNGEE. Trimming left V 0 bases short and J 7 bases short, with 17 bases between. The TCR sequence derives from a human donor who received a combined kidney and bone marrow transplant. The source was CD4+ T cells from blood, collected before the transplant. This chain connects TRBV9 to TRBJ2-1; tentative D call: TRBD2 (5 bases). The CDR3 DNA reads as TGTGCCAGCAGCGTAGCTACCGGGCCAGCGGAGAATGAGCAGTTCTTC. Translation: CASSVATGPAENEQFF. Together with reference TRBV9 and TRBJ2-1, the CDR3 gives the full variable domain: DSGVTQTPKHLITATGQRVTLRCSPRSGDLSVYWYQQSLDQGLQFLIQYYNGEERAKGNILERFSAQQFPDLHSELNLSSLELGDSALYFCASSVATGPAENEQFFGPGTRLTVL.